This T cell receptor (beta chain) was observed in a study of T-cell reconstitution after alpha-beta-depleted transplantation in children. CDR3 length equals 14 residues. The germline V and J ends were trimmed by 0 bases and 3 bases, with 8 bases remaining between them. CDR1 and CDR2 from the germline V gene are SGHTA and FQGNSA. The TCRbeta library was prepared with unique molecular identifiers. Via MiXCR, TCRdb re-called the PCR reads, giving one row per CDR3 protein. Here the sample spans about 980,000 distinct CDR3 sequences, less than 30% being singletons. The rearrangement uses TRBV7-2 and TRBJ1-1, with no clear D. The clonotype comes from a boy under two years old who had a stem cell transplant for SCID, so the T cells may come from the graft donor. Specimen: PBMCs, mostly from graft donor cells, collected 360 days after TCRalphabeta/CD19-depleted stem cell transplant. CDR3 bases: TGTGCCAGCAGCTTAGCGCTTTATGACACTGAAGCTTTCTTT. Protein product: CASSLALYDTEAFF.